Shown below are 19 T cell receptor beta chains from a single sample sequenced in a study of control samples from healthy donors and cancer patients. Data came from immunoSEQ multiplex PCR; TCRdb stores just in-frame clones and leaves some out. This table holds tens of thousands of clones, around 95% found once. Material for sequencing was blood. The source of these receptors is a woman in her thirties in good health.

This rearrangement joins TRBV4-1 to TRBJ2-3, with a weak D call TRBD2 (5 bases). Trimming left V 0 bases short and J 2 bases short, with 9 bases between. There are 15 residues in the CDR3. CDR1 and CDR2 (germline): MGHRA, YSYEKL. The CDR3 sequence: CASSQEGLTTDTQYF. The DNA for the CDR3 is TGCGCCAGCAGCCAAGAAGGACTCACCACAGATACGCAGTATTTT.

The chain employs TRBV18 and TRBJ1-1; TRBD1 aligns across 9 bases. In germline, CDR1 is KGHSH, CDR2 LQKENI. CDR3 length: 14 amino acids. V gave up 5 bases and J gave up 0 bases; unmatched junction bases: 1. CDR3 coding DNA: TGTGCCAGCTCAACAGGGGGCGTGAACACTGAAGCTTTCTTT. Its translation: CASSTGGVNTEAFF.

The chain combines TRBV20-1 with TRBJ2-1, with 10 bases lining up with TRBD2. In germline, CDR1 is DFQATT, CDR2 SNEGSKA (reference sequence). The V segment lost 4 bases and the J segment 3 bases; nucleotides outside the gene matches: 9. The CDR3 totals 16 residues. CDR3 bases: TGCAGTGCTATTGACAGAAGCGGGGGGGACTACAATGAGCAGTTCTTC. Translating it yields CSAIDRSGGDYNEQFF.

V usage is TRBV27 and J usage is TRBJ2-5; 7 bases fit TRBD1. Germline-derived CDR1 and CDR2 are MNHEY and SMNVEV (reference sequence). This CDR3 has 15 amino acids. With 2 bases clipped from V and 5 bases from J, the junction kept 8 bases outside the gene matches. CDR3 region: CASSLTEGASETQYF. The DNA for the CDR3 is TGTGCCAGCAGTTTAACCGAGGGGGCGTCCGAGACCCAGTACTTC.

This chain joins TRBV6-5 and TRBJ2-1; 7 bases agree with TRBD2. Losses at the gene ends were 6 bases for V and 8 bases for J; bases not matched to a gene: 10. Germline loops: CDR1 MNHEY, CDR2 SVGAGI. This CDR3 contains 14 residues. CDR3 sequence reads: CASREGGLSDEQFF. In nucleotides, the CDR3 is TGTGCCAGCAGGGAGGGAGGGCTCTCAGATGAGCAGTTCTTC.

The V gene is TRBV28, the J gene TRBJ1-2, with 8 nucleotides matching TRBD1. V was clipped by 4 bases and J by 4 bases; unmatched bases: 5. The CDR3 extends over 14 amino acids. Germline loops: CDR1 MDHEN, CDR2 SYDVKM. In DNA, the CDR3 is TGTGCCAGCAGTTCAGGGACAGGACCCTATGGCTACACCTTC. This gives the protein CASSSGTGPYGYTF.

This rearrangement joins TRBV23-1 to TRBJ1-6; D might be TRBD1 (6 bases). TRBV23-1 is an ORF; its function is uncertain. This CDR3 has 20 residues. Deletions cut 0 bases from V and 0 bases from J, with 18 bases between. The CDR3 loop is CASSQSVCFRGLSYNSPLHF. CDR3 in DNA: TGCGCCAGCAGTCAATCTGTCTGCTTCCGGGGGCTCTCCTATAATTCACCCCTCCACTTT.

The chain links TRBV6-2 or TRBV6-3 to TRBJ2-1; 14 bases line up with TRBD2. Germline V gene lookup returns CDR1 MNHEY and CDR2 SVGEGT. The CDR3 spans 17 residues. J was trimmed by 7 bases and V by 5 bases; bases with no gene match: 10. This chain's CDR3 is CASSDPGLAGVGNEQFF. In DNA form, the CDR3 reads TGTGCCAGCAGTGATCCGGGACTAGCGGGAGTTGGAAATGAGCAGTTCTTC.

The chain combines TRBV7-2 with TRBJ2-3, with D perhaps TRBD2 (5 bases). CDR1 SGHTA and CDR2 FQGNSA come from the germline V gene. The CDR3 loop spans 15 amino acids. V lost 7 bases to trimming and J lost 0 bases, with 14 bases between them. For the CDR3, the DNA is TGTGCCAGCATTGTTCTGCAGCGGAGCACAGATACGCAGTATTTT. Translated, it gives CASIVLQRSTDTQYF.

The CDR3 region is CSVEGENTEAFF. The CDR3 DNA follows: TGCAGCGTTGAAGGGGAGAACACTGAAGCTTTCTTT. The rearrangement links TRBV29-1 to TRBJ1-1; D is unclear. This CDR3 is built from 12 residues. Trimming removed 1 base at V and 1 base at J, with 4 bases between. CDR1 and CDR2 from the germline V gene are SQVTM and ANQGSEA.

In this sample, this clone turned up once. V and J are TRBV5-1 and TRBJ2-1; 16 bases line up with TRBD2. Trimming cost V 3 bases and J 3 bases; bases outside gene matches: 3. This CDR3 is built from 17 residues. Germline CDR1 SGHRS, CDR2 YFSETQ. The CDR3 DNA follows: TGCGCCAGCAGCTACGGGACTAGCGGGGGGGACTACAATGAGCAGTTCTTC. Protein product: CASSYGTSGGDYNEQFF.

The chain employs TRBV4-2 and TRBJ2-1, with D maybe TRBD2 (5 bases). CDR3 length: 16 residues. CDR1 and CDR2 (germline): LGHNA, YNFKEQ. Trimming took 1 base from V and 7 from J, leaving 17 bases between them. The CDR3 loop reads CASSQGPAALGNEQFF. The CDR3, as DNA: TGTGCCAGCAGCCAAGGTCCAGCGGCCTTAGGGAATGAGCAGTTCTTC.

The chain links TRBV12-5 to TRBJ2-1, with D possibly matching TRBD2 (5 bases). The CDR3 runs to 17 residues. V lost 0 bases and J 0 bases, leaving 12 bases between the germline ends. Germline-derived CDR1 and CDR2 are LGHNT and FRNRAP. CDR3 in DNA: TGTGCTAGTGGTTTGGTGATAGCGACAAGCTCCTACAATGAGCAGTTCTTC. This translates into CASGLVIATSSYNEQFF.

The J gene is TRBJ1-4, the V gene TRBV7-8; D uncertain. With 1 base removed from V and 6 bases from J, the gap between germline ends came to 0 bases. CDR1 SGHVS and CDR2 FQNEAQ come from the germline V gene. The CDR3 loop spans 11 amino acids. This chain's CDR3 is CASSLDEKLFF. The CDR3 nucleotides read TGTGCCAGCAGCTTAGATGAAAAACTGTTTTTT.

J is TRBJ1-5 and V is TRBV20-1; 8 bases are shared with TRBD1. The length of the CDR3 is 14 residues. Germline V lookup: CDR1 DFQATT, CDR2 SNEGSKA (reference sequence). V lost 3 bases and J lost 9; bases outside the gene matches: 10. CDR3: CSASQGADGRPQHF. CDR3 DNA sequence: TGCAGTGCTAGTCAGGGGGCCGATGGTCGGCCCCAGCATTTT.

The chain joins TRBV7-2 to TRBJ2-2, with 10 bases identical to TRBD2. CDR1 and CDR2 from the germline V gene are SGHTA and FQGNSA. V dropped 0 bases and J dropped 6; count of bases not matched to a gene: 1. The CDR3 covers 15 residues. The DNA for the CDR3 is TGTGCCAGCAGCTTAGCCAGCGGGAGGGCCGGGGAGCTGTTTTTT. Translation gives CASSLASGRAGELFF.

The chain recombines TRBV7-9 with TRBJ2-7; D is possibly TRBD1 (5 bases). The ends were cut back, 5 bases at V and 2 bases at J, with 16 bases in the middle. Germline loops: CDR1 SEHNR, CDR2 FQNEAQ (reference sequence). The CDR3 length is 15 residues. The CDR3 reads CASSPGAGPAYEQYF. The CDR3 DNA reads TGTGCCAGCAGCCCTGGCGCAGGGCCGGCCTACGAGCAGTACTTC.

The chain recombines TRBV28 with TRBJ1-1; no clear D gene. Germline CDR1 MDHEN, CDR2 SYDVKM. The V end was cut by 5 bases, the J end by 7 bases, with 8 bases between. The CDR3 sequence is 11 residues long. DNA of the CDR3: TGTGCCAGCAGTGACTGGAGTGAAGCTTTCTTT. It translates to CASSDWSEAFF.

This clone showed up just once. The CDR3 nucleotides read TGCGCCAGCAGCTCAGCGGGAGACCCCTCCAATGAGCAGTTCTTC. This sequence encodes CASSSAGDPSNEQFF. The J gene is TRBJ2-1, the V gene TRBV5-1; 8 positions match TRBD2. The CDR3 has 15 amino acids. The V gene's germline CDR1 is SGHRS and CDR2 YFSETQ. With V trimmed by 3 bases and J by 6 bases, 8 bases remained unmatched.